Reported below is one T cell receptor (beta chain). Its target is not known. This specimen comes from a study of CD4 T cells in relation to SARS-CoV-2 and coronaviruses. Repertoires were generated with immunoSEQ multiplex PCR, while TCRdb's copy carries only in-frame clones and drops some. The data contain tens of thousands of clones, 75% to 80% of them singletons. CD4+ T cells from unexposed donors were obtained before the COVID-19 pandemic (2011-2018). Isolation of CD4+ T cells took place after approximately eleven days in culture. Germline CDR1 and CDR2: SGHAT and FQNNGV. The CDR3 is 15 amino acids. The V segment lost 1 base and the J segment 4 bases; nucleotides outside the gene matches: 5.

This receptor was obtained from a human donor in good health. The rearrangement uses TRBV11-2 and TRBJ2-7; TRBD1 matches 9 bases. The sequenced material came from CD4+ T cells from PBMCs, cultured in vitro. Written as DNA, the CDR3 is TGTGCCAGCAGCTTAGGTCCGGGACAGGGATACGAGCAGTACTTC. This encodes CASSLGPGQGYEQYF.